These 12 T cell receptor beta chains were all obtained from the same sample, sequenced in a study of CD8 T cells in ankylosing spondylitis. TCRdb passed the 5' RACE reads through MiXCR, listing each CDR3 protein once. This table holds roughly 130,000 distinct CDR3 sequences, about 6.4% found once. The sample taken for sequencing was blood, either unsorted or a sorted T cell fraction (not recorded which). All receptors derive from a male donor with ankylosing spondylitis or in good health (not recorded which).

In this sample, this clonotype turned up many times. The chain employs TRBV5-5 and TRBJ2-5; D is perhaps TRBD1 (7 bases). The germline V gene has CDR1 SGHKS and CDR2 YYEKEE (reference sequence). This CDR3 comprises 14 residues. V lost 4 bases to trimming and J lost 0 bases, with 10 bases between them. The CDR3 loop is CASSAGQNQETQYF. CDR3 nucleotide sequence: TGTGCCAGCAGCGCGGGACAGAACCAAGAGACCCAGTACTTC.

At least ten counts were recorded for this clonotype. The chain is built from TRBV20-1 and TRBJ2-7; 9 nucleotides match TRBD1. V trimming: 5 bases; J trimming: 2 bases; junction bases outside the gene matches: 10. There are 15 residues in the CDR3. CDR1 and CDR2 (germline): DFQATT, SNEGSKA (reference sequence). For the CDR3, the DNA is TGCAGTGCTGTACAGGGGGCGGGAAGGCCCTACGAGCAGTACTTC. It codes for CSAVQGAGRPYEQYF.

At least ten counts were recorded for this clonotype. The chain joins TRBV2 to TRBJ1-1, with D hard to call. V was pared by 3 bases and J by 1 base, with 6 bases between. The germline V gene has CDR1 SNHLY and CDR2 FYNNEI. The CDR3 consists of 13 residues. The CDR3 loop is CASSELENTEAFF. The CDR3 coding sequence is TGTGCCAGCAGTGAGTTAGAGAACACTGAAGCTTTCTTT.

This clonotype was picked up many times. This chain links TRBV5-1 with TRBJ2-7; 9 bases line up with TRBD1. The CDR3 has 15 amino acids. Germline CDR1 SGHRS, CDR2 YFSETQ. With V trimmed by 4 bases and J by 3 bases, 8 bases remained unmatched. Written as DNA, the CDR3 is TGCGCCAGCAGCCCGCAAGGACAGGGGATCTACGAGCAGTACTTC. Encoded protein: CASSPQGQGIYEQYF.

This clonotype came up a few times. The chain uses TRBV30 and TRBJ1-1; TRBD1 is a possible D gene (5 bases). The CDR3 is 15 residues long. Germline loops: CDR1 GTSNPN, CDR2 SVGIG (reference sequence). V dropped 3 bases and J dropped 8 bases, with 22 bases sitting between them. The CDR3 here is CAWSAGGASLSEAFF. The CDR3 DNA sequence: TGTGCCTGGAGCGCGGGGGGTGCGAGCCTTTCCGAAGCTTTCTTT. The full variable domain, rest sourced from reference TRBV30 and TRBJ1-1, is SQTIHQWPATLVQPVGSPLSLECTVEGTSNPNLYWYRQAAGRGLQLLFYSVGIGQISSEVPQNLSASRPQDRQFILSSKKLLLSDSGFYLCAWSAGGASLSEAFFGQGTRLTVV.

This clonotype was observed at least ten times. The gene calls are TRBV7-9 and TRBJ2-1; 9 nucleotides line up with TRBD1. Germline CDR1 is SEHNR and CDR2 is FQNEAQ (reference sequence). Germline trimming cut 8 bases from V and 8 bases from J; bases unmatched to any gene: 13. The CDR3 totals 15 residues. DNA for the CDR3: TGTGCCAGCCTGGCATCACAGGGGGCTGTCTATGAGCAGTTCTTC. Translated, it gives CASLASQGAVYEQFF.

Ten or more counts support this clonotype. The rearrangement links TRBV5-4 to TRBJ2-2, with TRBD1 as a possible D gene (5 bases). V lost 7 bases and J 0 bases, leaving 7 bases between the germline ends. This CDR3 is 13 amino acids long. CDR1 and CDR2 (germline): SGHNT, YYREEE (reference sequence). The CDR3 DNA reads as TGTGCCAGCGGCAGGGCGAACACCGGGGAGCTGTTTTTT. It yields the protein CASGRANTGELFF.

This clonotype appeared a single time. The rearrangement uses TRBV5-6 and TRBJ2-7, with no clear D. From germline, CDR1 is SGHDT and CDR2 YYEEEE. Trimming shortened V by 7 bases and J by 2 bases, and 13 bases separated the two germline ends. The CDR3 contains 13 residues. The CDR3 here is CASGPGRTYEQYF. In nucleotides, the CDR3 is TGTGCCAGCGGCCCCGGACGGACCTACGAGCAGTACTTC.

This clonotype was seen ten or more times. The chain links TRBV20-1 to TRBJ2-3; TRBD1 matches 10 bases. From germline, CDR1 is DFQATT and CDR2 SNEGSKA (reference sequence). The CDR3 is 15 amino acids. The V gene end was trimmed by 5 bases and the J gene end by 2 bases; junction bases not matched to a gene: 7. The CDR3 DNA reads TGCAGTGCTGAGCCGGGACAGGGGCTCACAGATACGCAGTATTTT. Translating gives CSAEPGQGLTDTQYF.

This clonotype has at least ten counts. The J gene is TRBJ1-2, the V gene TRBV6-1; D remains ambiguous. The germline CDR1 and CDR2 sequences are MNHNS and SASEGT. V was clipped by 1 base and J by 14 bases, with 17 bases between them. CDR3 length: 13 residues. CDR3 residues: CASSEEIRVKRTF. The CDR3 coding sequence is TGTGCCAGCAGTGAAGAAATTCGAGTTAAGAGGACCTTC.

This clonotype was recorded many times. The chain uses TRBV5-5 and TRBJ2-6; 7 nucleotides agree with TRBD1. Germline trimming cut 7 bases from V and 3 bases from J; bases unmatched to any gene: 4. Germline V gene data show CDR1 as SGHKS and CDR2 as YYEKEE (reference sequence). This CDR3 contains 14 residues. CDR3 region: CASDRVSGANVLTF. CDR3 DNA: TGTGCCAGCGACAGGGTTAGTGGGGCCAACGTCCTGACTTTC.

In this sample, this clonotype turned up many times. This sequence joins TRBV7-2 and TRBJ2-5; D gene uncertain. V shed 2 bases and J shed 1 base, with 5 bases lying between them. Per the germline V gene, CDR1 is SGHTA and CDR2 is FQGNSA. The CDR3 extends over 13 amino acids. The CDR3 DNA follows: TGTGCCAGCAGCTTATCCGTCCAAGAGACCCAGTACTTC. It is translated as CASSLSVQETQYF.